This T cell receptor (beta chain) was sequenced for a study of T-cell reconstitution after alpha-beta-depleted transplantation in children. Broader study findings: Alpha-beta T cells about two months after transplant reportedly derived from several hundred expanded graft clones.

The CDR3 sequence is 13 residues long. Germline V gene data show CDR1 as SQVTM and CDR2 as ANQGSEA. Trimming shortened V by 4 bases and J by 2 bases, and 9 bases separated the two germline ends. This clonotype was seen many times. Antigen: not known. TCRbeta library preparation incorporated unique molecular identifiers. TCRdb re-called the PCR reads with MiXCR, one entry per CDR3 protein. The sample includes hundreds of thousands of distinct CDR3 sequences, around 12% seen only once; the top ten take about 0.77%. V and J are TRBV29-1 and TRBJ2-1, with D uncertain. Specimen: PBMCs, collected before TCRalphabeta/CD19-depleted stem cell transplant. The sequence came from a girl aged 2 to 10 with congenital amegakaryocytic thrombocytopenia, due to receive a stem cell transplant. The CDR3 DNA sequence: TGCAGCGTTGGAAAAATTACCTACAATGAGCAGTTCTTC. Translating it yields CSVGKITYNEQFF.